Sequencing of this T cell receptor (beta chain) was carried out in a study of T cell responses to AZD1222 COVID-19 vaccine. Study-level results: Along spike, vaccine-associated CD4 TCRs were found throughout, with dominance at 160-218 and 743-854. Nearly half of spike-specific TCRs reportedly target unmutated variant regions. Samples come after the peak T cell response, not at day 14.

CDR3 size: 15 residues. CDR1 and CDR2 (germline): SGHRS, YFSETQ. The V gene end was trimmed by 4 bases and the J gene end by 6 bases; junction bases not matched to a gene: 10. In the case of this clone: Its antigen is unidentified.

Method: immunoSEQ multiplex PCR; TCRdb's copy keeps in-frame clones and lacks some. This table holds roughly 140,000 clones, roughly 90% found once. The sequencing used peripheral blood, collected 28 days after the second AZD1222 dose. This TCR came from an adult who received the AZD1222 COVID-19 vaccine. The V call is TRBV5-1, the J call TRBJ1-2, with TRBD1 matching over 9 bases. CDR3 DNA: TGCGCCAGCAGCGAACAACAGGGGGCGACGGATGGCTACACCTTC. As protein: CASSEQQGATDGYTF.